The following is a T cell receptor (beta chain) sequence with its context. This sample is part of a study of T cells in Graves' hyperthyroidism and ophthalmopathy. V lost 4 bases to trimming and J lost 2 bases, with 13 bases between them. CDR1 and CDR2 (germline): KGHDR, SFDVKD. The length of the CDR3 is 15 residues. There were TCR beta CDR3 regions amplified from RNA transcripts. First-round RT-PCR targeting the TCR CDR3 was performed with the HTBI primer set. TCRdb re-called the multiplex PCR reads through MiXCR, storing one row per CDR3 protein. The table includes hundreds of thousands of distinct CDR3 sequences, just under 45% detected once.

The sample consisted of peripheral blood or thyroid tissue (not recorded which). The sequence was obtained from an adult man with Graves' disease, either hyperthyroidism or ophthalmopathy (not recorded which). This chain connects TRBV24-1 to TRBJ1-1, with D tentatively TRBD1 (5 bases). The CDR3 coding sequence is TGTGCCACCAGTGACGCGGGACGGTCAAACACTGAAGCTTTCTTT. Amino acids: CATSDAGRSNTEAFF.